This T cell receptor (beta chain) is drawn from a study of blood T cell repertoires in COVID-19. This clone occurred a few times. The assay was immunoSEQ multiplex PCR, and TCRdb's table has in-frame clones only and misses some. The sample records fewer than 300,000 clones, 65% to 90% being singletons. Sequencing was performed on peripheral blood. This receptor was taken from a human donor in a cohort sampled during active COVID-19.

As DNA, the CDR3 is TGTGCCAGCAGTTATCGGGACAGGGCTTCACCCCTCCACTTT. The encoded protein is CASSYRDRASPLHF. V usage is TRBV6-5 and J usage is TRBJ1-6, with 9 bases lining up with TRBD1. J was trimmed by 9 bases and V by 3 bases; bases with no gene match: 3. Germline V lookup: CDR1 MNHEY, CDR2 SVGAGI. The length of the CDR3 is 14 residues.